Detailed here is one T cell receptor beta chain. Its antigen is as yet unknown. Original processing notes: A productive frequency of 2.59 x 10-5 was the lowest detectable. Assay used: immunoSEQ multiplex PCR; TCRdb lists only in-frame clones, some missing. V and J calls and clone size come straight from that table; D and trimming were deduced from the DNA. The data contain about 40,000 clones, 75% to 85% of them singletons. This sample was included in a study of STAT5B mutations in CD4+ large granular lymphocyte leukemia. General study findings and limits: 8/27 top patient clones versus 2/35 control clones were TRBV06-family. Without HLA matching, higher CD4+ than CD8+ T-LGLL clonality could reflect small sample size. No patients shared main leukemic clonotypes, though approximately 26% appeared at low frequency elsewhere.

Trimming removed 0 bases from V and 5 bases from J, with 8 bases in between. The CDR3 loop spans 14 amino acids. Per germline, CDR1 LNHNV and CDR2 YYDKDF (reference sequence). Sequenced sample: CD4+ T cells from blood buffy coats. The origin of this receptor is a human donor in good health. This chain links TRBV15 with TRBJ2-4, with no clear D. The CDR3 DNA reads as TGTGCCACCAGCAGAGAAGTCTCCCAAAACATTCAGTACTTC. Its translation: CATSREVSQNIQYF.